These 27 T cell receptor beta chains were sequenced from one sample in a study of post-analysis software for immune sequencing data (dated by TCRdb to about 2015). The study at large found these results: Significantly higher frequencies in patients than in controls were found for five or six TRBV segments, including TRBV5-6, TRBV5-1 and TRBV20-1.

No antigens are known for them. Library preparation employed PCR. These reads were obtained on an Illumina HiSeq 2500. To reduce PCR and sequencing biases, unique molecular identifiers were built into the TCR beta cDNA libraries. TCRdb handled the public reads itself, with Q25 trimming in fastp and clone calling in MiXCR, and kept productive beta chains. Rows are combined by CDR3 protein, so each entry shows the most common genes and DNA. This sample is represented by about 620,000 distinct CDR3 sequences; roughly two fifths of them were singletons. Clones ranked in the top ten supply 1.5% to 2% of the sample. The sample was blood. Receptors were obtained from a girl aged 10 to 17 with multiple sclerosis.

The rearrangement joins TRBV12-3 or TRBV12-4 to TRBJ2-5; D might be TRBD1 (6 bases). V lost 1 base, J lost 0 bases, and 9 bases lay in between. This CDR3 is 15 amino acids long. CDR3 sequence (DNA): TGTGCCAGCAGTTTAGACCAGGGGAACCAAGAGACCCAGTACTTC. Translation gives CASSLDQGNQETQYF.

This sequence joins TRBV20-1 and TRBJ2-1, with 10 bases lining up with TRBD2. This CDR3 spans 16 amino acids. Germline CDR1 reads DFQATT; CDR2 reads SNEGSKA (reference sequence). With V trimmed by 3 bases and J by 7 bases, 12 bases remained unmatched. The CDR3: CSARPDLAGARNEQFF. CDR3 in DNA: TGCAGTGCTAGGCCAGACCTAGCGGGAGCACGTAATGAGCAGTTCTTC.

The J gene is TRBJ2-7, the V gene TRBV5-1; TRBD2 matches 9 bases. With V trimmed by 0 bases and J by 2 bases, 3 bases remained unmatched. Germline CDR1 SGHRS, CDR2 YFSETQ. The CDR3 spans 15 residues. This CDR3 reads CASSLGLAAPYEQYF. DNA for the CDR3: TGCGCCAGCAGCTTGGGACTAGCGGCCCCCTACGAGCAGTACTTC.

Only a few counts were recorded for this clonotype. The chain carries TRBV11-2 and TRBJ1-2; 12 nucleotides align to TRBD1. The CDR3 is 14 residues long. CDR1 and CDR2 from the germline V gene are SGHAT and FQNNGV. Trimming removed 3 bases from V and 7 bases from J; junction bases left unmatched: 3. The CDR3 loop reads CASSFGTGGFGYTF. In nucleotides, the CDR3 is TGTGCCAGCAGCTTTGGGACAGGGGGCTTTGGCTACACCTTC. Supplemented by reference TRBV11-2 and TRBJ1-2, the full variable domain reads EAGVAQSPRYKIIEKRQSVAFWCNPISGHATLYWYQQILGQGPKLLIQFQNNGVVDDSQLPKDRFSAERLKGVDSTLKIQPAKLEDSAVYLCASSFGTGGFGYTFGSGTRLTVV.

This clonotype was seen a handful of times. The chain recombines TRBV10-3 with TRBJ2-1, with TRBD2 identical over 11 bases. V shed 7 bases and J 7 bases; nucleotides not matched to a gene: 3. Germline assignment: CDR1 ENHRY and CDR2 SYGVKD. The CDR3 covers 13 residues. The CDR3 region is CAITTSGNNEQFF. CDR3 DNA sequence: TGTGCCATCACGACTAGCGGGAATAATGAGCAGTTCTTC.

This clonotype turned up a few times. The chain recombines TRBV4-3 with TRBJ2-1, with D possibly being TRBD1 (6 bases). Trimming took off 0 bases at V and 9 bases at J, with 18 bases between the two ends. The CDR3 consists of 16 residues. CDR1 is LGHNA, CDR2 YSLEER, per germline. The CDR3 loop is CASSQDPWAGEGEQFF. The CDR3 DNA reads TGCGCCAGCAGCCAAGATCCTTGGGCAGGGGAAGGTGAGCAGTTCTTC.

The rearrangement uses TRBV5-1 and TRBJ2-3; 12 nucleotides align to TRBD2. The CDR3 spans 16 residues. V shed 4 bases and J 2 bases; nucleotides not matched to a gene: 5. Per germline, CDR1 SGHRS and CDR2 YFSETQ. The CDR3 bases are TGCGCCAGCAGCCCGCGGACTAGCGGGGTCACAGATACGCAGTATTTT. Translated: CASSPRTSGVTDTQYF.

V usage is TRBV6-1 and J usage is TRBJ1-1; TRBD1 aligns across 9 bases. Looked up from germline, CDR1 is MNHNS and CDR2 is SASEGT. V shed 8 bases, J shed 4 bases, and the junction held 14 bases outside the gene matches. The length of the CDR3 is 16 residues. CDR3 protein: CASRAHLGQGRTEAFF. In nucleotides, the CDR3 is TGTGCCAGCCGAGCGCATCTCGGACAGGGGCGCACTGAAGCTTTCTTT.

V is TRBV28 and J is TRBJ2-7; the match to TRBD2 covers 12 bases. Germline CDR1 reads MDHEN; CDR2 reads SYDVKM. V shed 6 bases and J 2 bases; nucleotides not matched to a gene: 5. The CDR3 spans 15 residues. CDR3 in DNA: TGTGCCAGCAGCCGCCGACTAGCGGGAGCCTACGAGCAGTACTTC. Translated: CASSRRLAGAYEQYF. The whole variable domain, filled in from reference TRBV28 and TRBJ2-7, reads DVKVTQSSRYLVKRTGEKVFLECVQDMDHENMFWYRQDPGLGLRLIYFSYDVKMKEKGDIPEGYSVSREKKERFSLILESASTNQTSMYLCASSRRLAGAYEQYFGPGTRLTVT.

The V and J genes are TRBV7-9 and TRBJ2-1; 9 bases line up with TRBD2. Looked up from germline, CDR1 is SEHNR and CDR2 is FQNEAQ (reference sequence). The CDR3 has 16 amino acids. J lost 2 bases, V lost 5 bases, and 7 bases had no gene match. Here the CDR3 reads CASSASGTGTYNEQFF. The CDR3 bases are TGTGCCAGCAGCGCTAGCGGGACCGGTACCTACAATGAGCAGTTCTTC.

V is TRBV20-1 and J is TRBJ2-3; 13 bases map to TRBD2. The J segment lost 6 bases and the V segment lost 5 bases, leaving 11 bases of the junction unmatched. This CDR3 has 16 amino acids. Germline V gives CDR1 DFQATT, CDR2 SNEGSKA (reference sequence). Here the CDR3 DNA reads TGCAGTGCTTCGGGACTAGCGGGGCTTCCTTGGGATACGCAGTATTTT. It yields the protein CSASGLAGLPWDTQYF.

This clonotype was found a few times. V and J are TRBV28 and TRBJ2-1; 10 bases fit TRBD2. Germline-derived CDR1 and CDR2 are MDHEN and SYDVKM. V shed 6 bases, J shed 15 bases, and the junction held 5 bases outside the gene matches. CDR3 length: 11 residues. The CDR3 protein is CASRGTSVLFF. Here the CDR3 DNA reads TGTGCCAGCAGGGGGACTAGCGTTCTGTTCTTC.

CDR3 region: CSAAGVGVETQYF. The CDR3 DNA sequence: TGCAGTGCTGCCGGGGTGGGGGTGGAGACCCAGTACTTC. The rearrangement links TRBV20-1 to TRBJ2-5; D might be TRBD1 or TRBD2, each matching 5 bases. The V end lost 5 bases, the J end lost 5 bases, and 15 bases lay between the germline ends. CDR1 is DFQATT and CDR2 is SNEGSKA in the germline V gene (reference sequence). The CDR3 is 13 amino acids.

The genes are TRBV7-9 and TRBJ2-6; D is perhaps TRBD2 (6 bases). V was cut by 7 bases and J by 0 bases, with 19 bases left in between. Germline values: CDR1 SEHNR, CDR2 FQNEAQ (reference sequence). This CDR3 is built from 18 residues. The DNA of the CDR3 is TGTGCCAGCACCATACCGGGACGGGGGAGCTCTGGGGCCAACGTCCTGACTTTC. Translation gives CASTIPGRGSSGANVLTF.

The J gene is TRBJ2-7, the V gene TRBV27; 7 bases are a match to TRBD1. Germline CDR1 reads MNHEY; CDR2 reads SMNVEV (reference sequence). The CDR3 loop spans 13 amino acids. V lost 5 bases and J lost 5; bases outside the gene matches: 6. This chain's CDR3 is CASSTQGIDEQYF. The CDR3, as DNA: TGTGCCAGCAGTACACAGGGGATCGACGAGCAGTACTTC.

In its sample, this clonotype was seen a few times. The chain combines TRBV5-6 with TRBJ2-1; possibly TRBD1 or TRBD2 for D (5 bases each). The CDR3 has 11 residues. V was pared by 7 bases and J by 9 bases, with 11 bases between. CDR1 is SGHDT and CDR2 is YYEEEE in the germline V gene. The CDR3 nucleotides are TGTGCCAGCGAGGGGTACGGTGAGCAGTTCTTC. It codes for CASEGYGEQFF. The variable domain in full, completed from reference TRBV5-6 and TRBJ2-1, reads DAGVTQSPTHLIKTRGQQVTLRCSPKSGHDTVSWYQQALGQGPQFIFQYYEEEERQRGNFPDRFSGHQFPNYSSELNVNALLLGDSALYLCASEGYGEQFFGPGTRLTVL.

V usage is TRBV13 and J usage is TRBJ2-7; D remains ambiguous. With 5 bases removed from V and 2 bases from J, the gap between germline ends came to 13 bases. Germline lookup yields CDR1 PRHDT and CDR2 FYEKMQ (reference sequence). The CDR3 covers 14 residues. The CDR3 DNA is TGTGCCAGCAGCATGTGGGCAGCAGCCTACGAGCAGTACTTC. Translation gives CASSMWAAAYEQYF.

J is TRBJ1-6 and V is TRBV20-1, with a tentative D call TRBD1 (5 bases). Trimming took 0 bases from V and 10 from J, leaving 19 bases between them. CDR3 length equals 16 residues. Per the germline V gene, CDR1 is DFQATT and CDR2 is SNEGSKA (reference sequence). CDR3 DNA: TGCAGTGCTAGAGATACCGGGACGGGGGGTCGATCACCCCTCCACTTT. Translated: CSARDTGTGGRSPLHF.

CDR3 in DNA: TGTGCCAGCGGACCGGGACTAGCGGGGACAGATACGCAGTATTTT. Its translation is CASGPGLAGTDTQYF. The chain links TRBV6-4 to TRBJ2-3; 13 bases are shared with TRBD2. The CDR3 is 15 residues long. The germline V gene has CDR1 MRHNA and CDR2 SNTAGT. Trimming at V came to 8 bases and at J to 3 bases, leaving 5 bases not matched to a gene.

This clonotype turned up a few times. J is TRBJ2-1 and V is TRBV5-5, with TRBD2 matching over 8 bases. Germline assignment: CDR1 SGHKS and CDR2 YYEKEE (reference sequence). Germline trimming cut 4 bases from V and 8 bases from J; bases unmatched to any gene: 11. This CDR3 spans 15 amino acids. CDR3 loop: CASSDYRGAGDEQFF. The CDR3 nucleotides are TGTGCCAGCAGCGACTACCGGGGAGCGGGAGATGAGCAGTTCTTC.

The rearrangement joins TRBV7-6 to TRBJ2-7; tentative D call: TRBD2 (5 bases). V was cut by 2 bases and J by 2 bases, with 13 bases left in between. The CDR3 is made up of 15 amino acids. Germline loops: CDR1 SGHVS, CDR2 FNYEAQ. The DNA of the CDR3 is TGTGCCAGCAGCTTAATCGAGGGAGTAGCCTACGAGCAGTACTTC. This sequence encodes CASSLIEGVAYEQYF. Supplemented by reference TRBV7-6 and TRBJ2-7, the full variable domain reads GAGVSQSPRYKVTKRGQDVALRCDPISGHVSLYWYRQALGQGPEFLTYFNYEAQQDKSGLPNDRFSAERPEGSISTLTIQRTEQRDSAMYRCASSLIEGVAYEQYFGPGTRLTVT.

The chain joins TRBV10-3 to TRBJ2-2; D is perhaps TRBD1 (6 bases). This CDR3 is 15 amino acids long. The germline V gene encodes CDR1 ENHRY and CDR2 SYGVKD. Trimming shortened V by 0 bases and J by 5 bases, and 10 bases separated the two germline ends. The CDR3 here is CAISESNTGTGELFF. In DNA form, the CDR3 reads TGTGCCATCAGTGAGTCGAACACAGGGACCGGGGAGCTGTTTTTT.

This chain links TRBV5-5 with TRBJ1-2, with a possible D match to TRBD1 (6 bases). CDR3 size: 14 residues. Germline CDR1 SGHKS, CDR2 YYEKEE (reference sequence). V was pared by 3 bases and J by 4 bases, with 13 bases between. The CDR3 bases are TGTGCCAGCAGCTCAGGACAGACGAGCTATGGCTACACCTTC. Its protein is CASSSGQTSYGYTF.

In this sample, this clonotype turned up a few times. The chain joins TRBV2 to TRBJ2-5; 12 nucleotides agree with TRBD2. Unmatched junction bases numbered 7, after V lost 6 bases and J lost 2 bases. Germline CDR1 is SNHLY and CDR2 is FYNNEI. The CDR3 covers 16 residues. The CDR3 region is CASRATSGGPQETQYF. CDR3 sequence (DNA): TGTGCCAGCAGGGCCACTAGCGGGGGGCCACAAGAGACCCAGTACTTC.

This clonotype has just a few counts. The gene calls are TRBV7-8 and TRBJ2-7, with D perhaps matching TRBD1 or TRBD2 (6 bases each). Trimming left V 8 bases short and J 2 bases short, with 13 bases between. This CDR3 region has 13 residues. Germline CDR1 SGHVS, CDR2 FQNEAQ. CDR3: CASGTRTTYEQYF. In DNA, the CDR3 is TGTGCCAGCGGGACACGGACTACCTACGAGCAGTACTTC.

The chain's CDR3 is CASSPPTSVFSYNEQFF. The CDR3 DNA follows: TGTGCCAGCAGCCCCCCCACGAGCGTCTTCTCCTACAATGAGCAGTTCTTC. This chain uses TRBV7-9 with TRBJ2-1; D is uncertain. CDR1 is SEHNR and CDR2 is FQNEAQ in the germline V gene (reference sequence). This CDR3 is built from 17 residues. The V gene lost 5 bases and the J gene lost 0 bases, with 17 bases spanning the gap.

The chain couples TRBV5-1 to TRBJ2-4; D is unresolved. The CDR3 is 13 residues long. V dropped 7 bases and J dropped 3 bases, with 11 bases sitting between them. Germline CDR1 SGHRS, CDR2 YFSETQ. The DNA of the CDR3 is TGCGCCAGCGGAATGGAGAACAAAAACATTCAGTACTTC. This encodes CASGMENKNIQYF.